The sequence of this T cell receptor (beta chain) was determined in a study of blood T cell repertoires in COVID-19. Study-wide background: Specimens from acute and convalescent COVID-19 originated in the United States, Italy and Spain. Sources were T cells, B-cell-depleted T cells, or PBMCs; the material itself was cDNA or gDNA.

Original processing notes: Estimated nucleated cell counts came from reference gene primer amplification. Here immunoSEQ multiplex PCR was the method, and the copy in TCRdb shows in-frame clones only, minus some. V and J calls and clone size come straight from that table; D and trimming were deduced from the DNA. The sample records around 140,000 clones, about 83% being singletons. Recruited during active infection, patients (from Seattle) were subsequently followed longitudinally. Sequencing was performed on peripheral blood. The TCR sequence derives from a man aged 25-45 years with COVID-19, enrolled during active disease.

The CDR3 nucleotides read TGTGCCTGGAGTCCCGGGGGGTCAGGGAACTATGGCTACACCTTC. This codes for CAWSPGGSGNYGYTF. V usage is TRBV30 and J usage is TRBJ1-2; D possibly corresponds to TRBD1 (5 bases). Germline loops: CDR1 GTSNPN, CDR2 SVGIG (reference sequence). Trimming pared 2 bases from V and 2 bases from J, leaving 15 bases between. The CDR3 loop spans 15 amino acids. Together with reference TRBV30 and TRBJ1-2, the CDR3 gives the full variable domain: SQTIHQWPATLVQPVGSPLSLECTVEGTSNPNLYWYRQAAGRGLQLLFYSVGIGQISSEVPQNLSASRPQDRQFILSSKKLLLSDSGFYLCAWSPGGSGNYGYTFGSGTRLTVV.